This record concerns one T cell receptor beta chain sequence. This clonotype was picked up many times. It has no known antigen specificity. No much larger clone exists at a distance of one base, and base qualities are not known. This record comes from a study of T-cell reconstitution after alpha-beta-depleted transplantation in children (dated by TCRdb to 2016 to 2017). For the study in its entirety: The study quantitatively tracked T-cell immune reconstitution after TCRalphabeta/CD19-depleted allogeneic hematopoietic cell transplantation in children using TCR repertoire profiling.

Per the publication, the treatment or condition label means: allogeneic hematopoietic cell transplantation with graft depleted of TCRalphabeta T cells and CD19 B cells. The children who served as transplant recipients had been given grafts of TCRalphabeta/CD19-depleted allogeneic hematopoietic cells. Library preparation used PCR. These reads were obtained on an Illumina HiSeq 2500. To normalize quantification of the TCRbeta repertoire, the TCR libraries were built with molecular barcoding that relied on unique molecular identifiers. The public reads were reanalyzed by TCRdb: fastp trimming at Q25, MiXCR alignment, in-frame beta chains only. Under each unique CDR3 protein, matching rows form one entry showing the most common genes and DNA. The sample table records approximately 300,000 distinct CDR3 sequences; around 10% of these occur just once. The ten biggest clones cover less than 9% of the sample.

The research as a whole found: In some patients, the high TCRbeta diversity seen at day 60 was put down to recipient T cells and intrathymic progenitors that had survived conditioning. The apparently early recovery of alphabetaT-cell counts about two months after transplant reportedly depended on only several hundred rapidly expanded clones that came from non-depleted graft cells. Over subsequent months, a decline in hyperexpanded clone frequencies was noted, and after one year, T-cell counts and TCRbeta diversity were mostly ascribed to newly produced T cells.

Here V drops 0 bases and J drops 5 bases, and the junction holds 9 bases not matched to any gene. The CDR3 has 16 amino acids, counting the end cysteine and phenylalanine. The read is trimmed to its CDR3 DNA, 48 bases read in frame from base 1. CDR1 SGHDT and CDR2 YYEEEE were looked up in the germline V gene. This receptor was obtained from a boy in the first two years of life with acute myeloid leukemia, due to receive a stem cell transplant. This chain joins TRBV5-6 to TRBJ2-7; 9 of the junction bases match TRBD1. The sequencing used PBMCs, collected before TCRalphabeta/CD19-depleted stem cell transplant. The CDR3 corresponds to CASSLESGQGLDEQYF. The nucleotides read TGTGCCAGCAGCTTGGAATCGGGACAGGGTCTTGACGAGCAGTACTTC.